Listed below are T cell receptor beta chains from one sample, sequenced in a study of circulating and synovial CD4+ cells in juvenile arthritis. Method: immunoSEQ multiplex PCR; TCRdb's copy keeps in-frame clones and lacks some. This repertoire shows under 35,000 clones, less than 97% found once; its top ten account for under 0.2%. Sample: CD4+ T cells from blood. These receptors all stem from a human donor with juvenile idiopathic arthritis. Both conserved end residues are part of each CDR3. A D gene is named only where the DNA matches it firmly. The size entry is marked missing in some rows and otherwise reads once, few, many or a size class.

TRBV5-1	TRBJ2-5	.	TRBD1	TGCGCCAGCAGCTCGGGGACAGGGAGAGAGACCCAGTACTTC	CASSSGTGRETQYF
TRBV5-1	TRBJ2-1	.	TRBD2	TGCGCCAGCAGCCCAGGGACTAGCGGGGAAAGGGGGTTCTTC	CASSPGTSGERGFF
TRBV13	TRBJ2-4	once	.	TGTGCCAGCAGCCCCCAAAAGGCGGGAAACATTCAGTACTTC	CASSPQKAGNIQYF
TRBV5-1	TRBJ2-5	.	TRBD2	TGCGCCAGCAGCCCCACTAGCGGGGGGGCAGGGGAGACCCAGTACTTC	CASSPTSGGAGETQYF
TRBV29-1	TRBJ1-1	few	TRBD1	TGCAGCGCTACCCTGACAGGGGGTTACACTGAAGCTTTCTTT	CSATLTGGYTEAFF
TRBV6-5	TRBJ1-6	.	.	TGTGCCAGCAGTTACTCGGGCAGGCCGAATTCCCCCCTCCACTTT	CASSYSGRPNSPLHF
TRBV13	TRBJ2-6	.	TRBD1	TGTGCCAGCAGCACCCGACAGGGCTACTCTGGGGCCAACGTCCTGACTTTC	CASSTRQGYSGANVLTF
TRBV30	TRBJ1-6	.	.	TGTGCCTGGAGGAGGCAAAATTCACCCCTCCACTTT	CAWRRQNSPLHF
TRBV6-4	TRBJ2-1	.	.	TGTGCCAGCAGTGACCTAACTAGTACTGAGCAGTTCTTC	CASSDLTSTEQFF
TRBV10-1	TRBJ2-2	.	TRBD2	TGCGCCAGCAGTGACGGGCGGGAGACCGGGGAGCTGTTTTTT	CASSDGRETGELFF
TRBV28	TRBJ2-7	.	TRBD2	TGTGCCAGCACCGTTAGCGGGAGAAGGGACGAGCAGTACTTC	CASTVSGRRDEQYF
TRBV15	TRBJ1-5	.	.	TGTGCCACCAGCAGAGTGGCAGGGGGCAATCAGCCCCAGCATTTT	CATSRVAGGNQPQHF
TRBV18	TRBJ2-2	.	.	TGTGCCAGCTCACCGGGTCAGGACACCGGGGAGCTGTTTTTT	CASSPGQDTGELFF
TRBV7-2	TRBJ1-2	.	.	TGTGCCAGCAGCTTAATCGAACAGGCCGCTGGCGGCTACACCTTC	CASSLIEQAAGGYTF
TRBV4-3	TRBJ1-1	.	TRBD1	TGCGCCAGCAGCCAAGAAATCGGGACAGGATCTTTCTTT	CASSQEIGTGSFF
TRBV10-1	TRBJ2-1	.	TRBD2	TGCGCCAGCAGTACCGCCGAATTAGCGGGAGGGATCTACAATGAGCAGTTCTTC	CASSTAELAGGIYNEQFF
TRBV29-1	TRBJ2-7	.	.	TGCAGCGTTGTGGTCTCCTCGGGGATGCAGTACTTC	CSVVVSSGMQYF
TRBV28	TRBJ1-3	.	.	TGTGCCAGCAGTTTTCGGCAGGCCGACTCTGGAAACACCATATATTTT	CASSFRQADSGNTIYF
TRBV30	TRBJ2-3	.	.	TGTGCCTGCGGACTTTTCACAGATACGCAGTATTTT	CACGLFTDTQYF
TRBV4-1	TRBJ1-5	.	.	TGCGCCAGCAGCCACGGGACACTCGGGGATAGCAATCAGCCCCAGCATTTT	CASSHGTLGDSNQPQHF
TRBV2	TRBJ2-2	once	.	TGTGCCAGCAGTTACCGAGGAAACACCGGGGAGCTGTTTTTT	CASSYRGNTGELFF